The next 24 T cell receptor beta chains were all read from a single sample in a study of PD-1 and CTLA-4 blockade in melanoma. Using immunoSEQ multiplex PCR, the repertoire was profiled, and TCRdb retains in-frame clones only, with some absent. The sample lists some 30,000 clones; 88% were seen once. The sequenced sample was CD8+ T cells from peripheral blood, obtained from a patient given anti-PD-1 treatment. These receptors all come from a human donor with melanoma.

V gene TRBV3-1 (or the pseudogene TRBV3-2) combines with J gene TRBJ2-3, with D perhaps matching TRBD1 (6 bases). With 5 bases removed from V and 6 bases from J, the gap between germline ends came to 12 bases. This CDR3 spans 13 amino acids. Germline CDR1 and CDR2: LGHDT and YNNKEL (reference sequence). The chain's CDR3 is CASSARGWDTQYF. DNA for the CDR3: TGTGCCAGCAGCGCCAGGGGCTGGGATACGCAGTATTTT.

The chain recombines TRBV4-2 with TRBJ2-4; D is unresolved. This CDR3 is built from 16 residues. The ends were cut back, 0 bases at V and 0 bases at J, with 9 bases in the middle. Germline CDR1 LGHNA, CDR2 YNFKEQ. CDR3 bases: TGTGCCAGCAGCCAAGACCCCTCCCAAGCCAAAAACATTCAGTACTTC. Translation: CASSQDPSQAKNIQYF.

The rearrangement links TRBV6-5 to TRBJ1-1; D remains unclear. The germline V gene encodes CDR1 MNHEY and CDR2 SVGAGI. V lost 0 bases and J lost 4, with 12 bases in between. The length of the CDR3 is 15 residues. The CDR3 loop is CASSYSRDPPTEAFF. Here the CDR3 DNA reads TGTGCCAGCAGTTACTCGAGGGATCCGCCCACTGAAGCTTTCTTT.

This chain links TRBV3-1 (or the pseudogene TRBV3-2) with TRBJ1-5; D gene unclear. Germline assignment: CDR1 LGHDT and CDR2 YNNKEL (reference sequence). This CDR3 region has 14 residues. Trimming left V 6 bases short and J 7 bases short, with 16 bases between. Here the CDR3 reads CASSHTRELQPQHF. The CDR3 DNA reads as TGTGCCAGCAGTCATACTCGTGAGCTCCAGCCCCAGCATTTT.

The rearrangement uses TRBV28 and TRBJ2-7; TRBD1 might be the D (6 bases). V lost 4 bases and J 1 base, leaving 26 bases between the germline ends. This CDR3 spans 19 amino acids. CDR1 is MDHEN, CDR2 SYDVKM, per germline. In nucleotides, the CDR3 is TGTGCCAGCAGTTCCCCCCAGGGGCTCAGAAGCACCATATCCTACGAGCAGTACTTC. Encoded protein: CASSSPQGLRSTISYEQYF.

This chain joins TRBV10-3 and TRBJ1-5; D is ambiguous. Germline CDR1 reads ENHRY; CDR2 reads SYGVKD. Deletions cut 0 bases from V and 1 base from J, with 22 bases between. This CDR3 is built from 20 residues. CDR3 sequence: CAISESERGSPLGSNQPQHF. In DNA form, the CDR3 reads TGTGCCATCAGTGAGTCGGAAAGAGGAAGCCCCCTGGGAAGCAATCAGCCCCAGCATTTT.

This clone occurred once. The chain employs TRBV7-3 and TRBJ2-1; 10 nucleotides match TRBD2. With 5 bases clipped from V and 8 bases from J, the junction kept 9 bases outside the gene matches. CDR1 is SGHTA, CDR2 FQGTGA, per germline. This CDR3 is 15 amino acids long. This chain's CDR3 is CASSPKRGGKDEQFF. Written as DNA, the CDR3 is TGTGCCAGCAGCCCGAAGCGGGGGGGTAAGGATGAGCAGTTCTTC.

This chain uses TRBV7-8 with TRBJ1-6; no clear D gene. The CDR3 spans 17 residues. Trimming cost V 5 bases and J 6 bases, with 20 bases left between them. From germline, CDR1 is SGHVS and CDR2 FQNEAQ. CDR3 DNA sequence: TGTGCCAGCAGCATCCGGGCGGCGGGAGGTGGTAATTCACCCCTCCACTTT. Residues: CASSIRAAGGGNSPLHF.

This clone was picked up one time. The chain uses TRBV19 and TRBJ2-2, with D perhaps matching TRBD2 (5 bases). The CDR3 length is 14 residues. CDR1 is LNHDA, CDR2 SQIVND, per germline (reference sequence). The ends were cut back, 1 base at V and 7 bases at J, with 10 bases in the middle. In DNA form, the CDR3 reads TGTGCCAGTAGTATAGTTACTAGTTTCGGGGAGCTGTTTTTT. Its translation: CASSIVTSFGELFF.

Here the CDR3 reads CASSPGWGVAEAFF. DNA of the CDR3: TGTGCCAGCAGCCCGGGGTGGGGGGTGGCTGAAGCTTTCTTT. The V and J genes are TRBV5-4 and TRBJ1-1, with D perhaps TRBD1 (5 bases). The CDR3 runs to 14 residues. Looked up from germline, CDR1 is SGHNT and CDR2 is YYREEE (reference sequence). V shed 4 bases and J shed 6 bases, with 16 bases lying between them.

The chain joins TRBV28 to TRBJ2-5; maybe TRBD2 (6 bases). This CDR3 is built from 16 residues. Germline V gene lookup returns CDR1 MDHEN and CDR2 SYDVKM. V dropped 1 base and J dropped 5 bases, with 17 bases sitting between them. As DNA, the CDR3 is TGTGCCAGCAGTTTATACAAAGGACGGGGGTCGGAGACCCAGTACTTC. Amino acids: CASSLYKGRGSETQYF.

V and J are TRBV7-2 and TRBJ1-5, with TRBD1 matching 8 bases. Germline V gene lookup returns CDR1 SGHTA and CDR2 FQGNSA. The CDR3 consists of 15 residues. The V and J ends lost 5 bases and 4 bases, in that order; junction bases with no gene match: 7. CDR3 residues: CASSIGQGINQPQHF. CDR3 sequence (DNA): TGTGCCAGCAGCATTGGACAGGGCATTAATCAGCCCCAGCATTTT.

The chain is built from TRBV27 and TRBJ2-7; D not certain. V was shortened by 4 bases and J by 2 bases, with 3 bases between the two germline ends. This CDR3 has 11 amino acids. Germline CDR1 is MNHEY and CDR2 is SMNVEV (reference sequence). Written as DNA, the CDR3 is TGTGCCAGCAGTTCGCCCTACGAGCAGTACTTC. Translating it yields CASSSPYEQYF.

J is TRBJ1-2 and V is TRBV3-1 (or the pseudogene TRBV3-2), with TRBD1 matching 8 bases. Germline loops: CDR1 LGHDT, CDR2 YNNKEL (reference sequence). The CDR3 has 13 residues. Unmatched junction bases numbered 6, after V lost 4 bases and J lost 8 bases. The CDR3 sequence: CASSPQGAIGYTF. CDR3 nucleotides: TGTGCCAGCAGCCCTCAGGGGGCTATCGGCTACACCTTC.

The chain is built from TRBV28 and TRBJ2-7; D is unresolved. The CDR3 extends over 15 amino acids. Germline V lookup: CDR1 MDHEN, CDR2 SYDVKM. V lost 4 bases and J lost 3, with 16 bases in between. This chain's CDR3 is CASSSPGNSRYEQYF. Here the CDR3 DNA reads TGTGCCAGCAGTTCCCCAGGAAATTCTCGCTACGAGCAGTACTTC. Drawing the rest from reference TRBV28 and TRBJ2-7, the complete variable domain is DVKVTQSSRYLVKRTGEKVFLECVQDMDHENMFWYRQDPGLGLRLIYFSYDVKMKEKGDIPEGYSVSREKKERFSLILESASTNQTSMYLCASSSPGNSRYEQYFGPGTRLTVT.

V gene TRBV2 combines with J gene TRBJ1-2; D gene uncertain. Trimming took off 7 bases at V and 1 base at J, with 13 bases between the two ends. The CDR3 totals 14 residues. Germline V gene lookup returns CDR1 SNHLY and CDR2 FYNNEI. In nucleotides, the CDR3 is TGTGCCAGCACCTACCGCGACGGTAACTATGGCTACACCTTC. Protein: CASTYRDGNYGYTF.

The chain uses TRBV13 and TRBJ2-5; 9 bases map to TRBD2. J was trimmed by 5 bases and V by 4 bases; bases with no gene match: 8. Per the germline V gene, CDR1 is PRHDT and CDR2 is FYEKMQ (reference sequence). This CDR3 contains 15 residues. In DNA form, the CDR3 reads TGTGCCAGCAGCTACGCCGGGACTAGCTGGGAGACCCAGTACTTC. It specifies CASSYAGTSWETQYF.

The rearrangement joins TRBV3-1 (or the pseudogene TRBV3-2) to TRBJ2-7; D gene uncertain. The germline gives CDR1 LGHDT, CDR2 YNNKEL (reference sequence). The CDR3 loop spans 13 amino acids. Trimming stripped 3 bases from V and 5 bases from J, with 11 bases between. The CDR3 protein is CASSQDQRHEQYF. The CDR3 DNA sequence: TGTGCCAGCAGCCAGGACCAACGTCACGAGCAGTACTTC.

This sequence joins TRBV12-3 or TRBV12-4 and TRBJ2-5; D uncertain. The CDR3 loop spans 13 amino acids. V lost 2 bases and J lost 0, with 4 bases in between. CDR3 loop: CASSLNDQETQYF. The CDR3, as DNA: TGTGCCAGCAGTTTAAACGACCAAGAGACCCAGTACTTC.

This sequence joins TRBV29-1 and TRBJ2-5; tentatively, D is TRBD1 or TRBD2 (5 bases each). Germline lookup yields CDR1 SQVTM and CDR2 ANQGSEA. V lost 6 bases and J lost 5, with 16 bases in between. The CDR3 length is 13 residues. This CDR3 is CSVSGLEGETQYF. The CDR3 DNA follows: TGCAGCGTCTCCGGCCTCGAGGGGGAGACCCAGTACTTC.

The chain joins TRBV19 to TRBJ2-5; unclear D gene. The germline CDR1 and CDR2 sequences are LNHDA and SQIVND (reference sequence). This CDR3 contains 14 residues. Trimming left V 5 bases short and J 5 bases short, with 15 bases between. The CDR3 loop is CASSLRAGSETQYF. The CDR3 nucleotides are TGTGCCAGTAGTCTCCGAGCCGGGTCGGAGACCCAGTACTTC.

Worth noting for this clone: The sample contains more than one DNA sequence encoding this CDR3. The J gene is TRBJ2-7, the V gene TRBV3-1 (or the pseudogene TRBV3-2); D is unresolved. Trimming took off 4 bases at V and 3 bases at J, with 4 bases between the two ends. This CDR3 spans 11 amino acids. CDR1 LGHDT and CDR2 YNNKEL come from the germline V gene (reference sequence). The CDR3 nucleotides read TGTGCCAGCAGCCGGGGCTACGAGCAGTACTTC. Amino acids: CASSRGYEQYF.

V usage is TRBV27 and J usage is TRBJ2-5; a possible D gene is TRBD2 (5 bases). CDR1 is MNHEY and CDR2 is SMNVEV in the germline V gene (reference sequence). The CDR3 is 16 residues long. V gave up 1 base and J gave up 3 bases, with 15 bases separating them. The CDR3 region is CASSLYRFGREETQYF. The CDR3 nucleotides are TGTGCCAGCAGTTTATACCGGTTTGGGCGGGAAGAGACCCAGTACTTC.

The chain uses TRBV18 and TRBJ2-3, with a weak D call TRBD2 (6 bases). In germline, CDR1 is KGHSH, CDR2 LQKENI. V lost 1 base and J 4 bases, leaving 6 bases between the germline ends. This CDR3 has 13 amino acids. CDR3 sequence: CASSPREADTQYF. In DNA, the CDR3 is TGTGCCAGCTCACCACGGGAGGCAGATACGCAGTATTTT.